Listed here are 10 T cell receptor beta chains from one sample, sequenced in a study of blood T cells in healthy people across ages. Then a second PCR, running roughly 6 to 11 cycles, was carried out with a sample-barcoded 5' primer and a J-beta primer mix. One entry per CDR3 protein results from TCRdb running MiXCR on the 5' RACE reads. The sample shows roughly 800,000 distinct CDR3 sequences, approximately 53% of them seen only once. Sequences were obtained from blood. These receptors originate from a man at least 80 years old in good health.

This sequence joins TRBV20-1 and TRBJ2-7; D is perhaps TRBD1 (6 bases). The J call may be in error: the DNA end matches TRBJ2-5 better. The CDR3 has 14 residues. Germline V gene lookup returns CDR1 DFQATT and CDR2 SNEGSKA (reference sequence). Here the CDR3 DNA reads TGCAGTGCTAGAGGCAGGGGCCGCGGAGAGACCCAGTACTTC. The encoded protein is CSARGRGRGETQYF.

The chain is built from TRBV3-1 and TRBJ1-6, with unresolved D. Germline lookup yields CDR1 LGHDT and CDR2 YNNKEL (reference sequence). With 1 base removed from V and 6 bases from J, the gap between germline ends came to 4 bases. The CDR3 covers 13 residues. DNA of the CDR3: TGTGCCAGCAGCCAAGTTAGTAATTCACCCCTCCACTTT. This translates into CASSQVSNSPLHF.

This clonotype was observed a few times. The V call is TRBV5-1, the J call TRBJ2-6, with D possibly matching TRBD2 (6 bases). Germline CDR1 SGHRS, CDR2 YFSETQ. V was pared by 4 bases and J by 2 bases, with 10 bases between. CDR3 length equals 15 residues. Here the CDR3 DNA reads TGCGCCAGCAGCGCCCCGGGGGCTGGGGCCAACGTCCTGACTTTC. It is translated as CASSAPGAGANVLTF.

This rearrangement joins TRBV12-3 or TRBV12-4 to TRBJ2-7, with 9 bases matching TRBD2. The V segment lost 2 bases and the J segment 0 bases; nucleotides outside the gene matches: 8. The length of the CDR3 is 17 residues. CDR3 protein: CASSLRRLAESSYEQYF. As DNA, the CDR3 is TGTGCCAGCAGTTTACGTCGACTAGCGGAAAGCTCCTACGAGCAGTACTTC.

The CDR3 region is CASSLPLNTEAFF. DNA of the CDR3: TGTGCCAGCAGCCTCCCGCTGAACACTGAAGCTTTCTTT. The rearrangement uses TRBV11-2 and TRBJ1-1; D unresolved. The CDR3 extends over 13 amino acids. The germline V gene encodes CDR1 SGHAT and CDR2 FQNNGV. Deletions cut 5 bases from V and 0 bases from J, with 7 bases between.

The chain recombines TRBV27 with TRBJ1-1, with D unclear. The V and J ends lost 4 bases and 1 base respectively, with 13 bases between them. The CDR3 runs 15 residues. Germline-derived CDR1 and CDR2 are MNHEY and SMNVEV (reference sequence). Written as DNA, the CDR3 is TGTGCCAGCAGTTCGCTTGCGGCGGGGAACACTGAAGCTTTCTTT. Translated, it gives CASSSLAAGNTEAFF.

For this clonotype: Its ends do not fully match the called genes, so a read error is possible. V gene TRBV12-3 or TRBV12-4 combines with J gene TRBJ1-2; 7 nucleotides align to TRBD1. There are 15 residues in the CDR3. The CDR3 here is CASSPGTATNYGYPF. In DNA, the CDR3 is TGTGCCAGCAGTCCCGGGACAGCCACCAACTATGGCTACCCCTTC.

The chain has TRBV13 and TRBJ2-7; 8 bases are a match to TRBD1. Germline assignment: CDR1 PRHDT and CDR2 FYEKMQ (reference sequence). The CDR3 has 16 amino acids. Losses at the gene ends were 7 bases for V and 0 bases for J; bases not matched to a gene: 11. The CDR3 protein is CASNPRGQGLSYEQYF. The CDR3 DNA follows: TGTGCCAGCAACCCCCGAGGACAGGGCCTCTCCTACGAGCAGTACTTC.

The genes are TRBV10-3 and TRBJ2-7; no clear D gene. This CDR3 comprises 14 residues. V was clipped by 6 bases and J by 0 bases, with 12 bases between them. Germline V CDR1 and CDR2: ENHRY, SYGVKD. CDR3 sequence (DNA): TGTGCCATCAGGCCCTCGACGTACTCCTACGAGCAGTACTTC. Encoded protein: CAIRPSTYSYEQYF.

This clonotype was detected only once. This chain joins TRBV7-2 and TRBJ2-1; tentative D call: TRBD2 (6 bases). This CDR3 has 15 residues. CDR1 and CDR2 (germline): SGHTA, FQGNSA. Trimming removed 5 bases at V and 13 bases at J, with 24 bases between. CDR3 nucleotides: TGTGCCAGCAGCCTAGACGGGACTCACCAAGAGACCCAGTTCTTC. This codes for CASSLDGTHQETQFF.